The 16 T cell receptor beta chains given below trace back to one sample, sequenced in a study of T cell responses to AZD1222 COVID-19 vaccine (dated by TCRdb to the early 2020s). To prepare the library, the immunoSEQ multiplex PCR assay was applied. What TCRdb holds here is the immuneACCESS table cut down to in-frame rearrangements. Part of the clones is not present; checked against another copy, under half of the missing clones reflect an unresolved V gene, and the others are unexplained. This sample comprises about 140,000 clones, around 90% of them detected only once. The ten largest clonotypes hold approximately 3% of the sample. Sample time point, as interpreted from the label and publication: about 28 days (+/-7) after the second vaccine dose. Here the sequenced sample was peripheral blood, taken 28 days after the second AZD1222 dose. The receptor set was obtained from an adult who received the AZD1222 COVID-19 vaccine.

The gene calls are TRBV27 and TRBJ1-1; 9 bases are a match to TRBD1. Germline CDR1 and CDR2: MNHEY and SMNVEV (reference sequence). V shed 7 bases, J shed 7 bases, and the junction held 10 bases outside the gene matches. The CDR3 contains 14 residues. CDR3 nucleotides: TGTGCCAGCACAAAACAGGGGGCGGGAAATGAAGCTTTCTTT. The encoded protein is CASTKQGAGNEAFF.

The chain uses TRBV19 and TRBJ1-2; 7 positions agree with TRBD1. CDR1 is LNHDA, CDR2 SQIVND, per germline (reference sequence). CDR3 length equals 16 residues. The ends lost 3 bases at V and 4 bases at J; junction bases unmatched: 11. The CDR3 DNA is TGTGCCAGTAGTATGGGGACAGATAATACCCTCTATGGCTACACCTTC. It yields the protein CASSMGTDNTLYGYTF.

The rearrangement joins TRBV29-1 to TRBJ2-7; 9 bases match TRBD2. The germline V gene encodes CDR1 SQVTM and CDR2 ANQGSEA. This CDR3 contains 14 residues. V gave up 4 bases and J gave up 2 bases; unmatched junction bases: 6. DNA of the CDR3: TGCAGCGTTGTTTCTAGCGGGAAGACCTACGAGCAGTACTTC. It is translated as CSVVSSGKTYEQYF.

The chain is built from TRBV20-1 and TRBJ2-5; D is unresolved. The CDR3 totals 10 residues. Trimming shortened V by 3 bases and J by 2 bases, and 1 base separated the two germline ends. Germline values: CDR1 DFQATT, CDR2 SNEGSKA (reference sequence). CDR3 DNA: TGCAGTGCTAGTCAAGAGACCCAGTACTTC. It specifies CSASQETQYF.

This clone appeared a single time. The V call is TRBV6-5, the J call TRBJ1-2; D uncertain. The ends were cut back, 5 bases at V and 8 bases at J, with 15 bases in the middle. Germline CDR1 MNHEY, CDR2 SVGAGI. The length of the CDR3 is 13 residues. CDR3 protein: CASSQPPMGGYTF. CDR3 coding DNA: TGTGCCAGCAGTCAACCGCCGATGGGGGGCTACACCTTC.

The V call is TRBV19, the J call TRBJ1-6, with D uncertain. The CDR3 totals 14 residues. Germline V CDR1 and CDR2: LNHDA, SQIVND (reference sequence). Trimming left V 4 bases short and J 8 bases short, with 12 bases between. In nucleotides, the CDR3 is TGTGCCAGTAGTACCGACTGGAACGATTCACCCCTCCACTTT. It yields the protein CASSTDWNDSPLHF.

The chain combines TRBV7-2 with TRBJ1-4, with D possibly matching TRBD1 (5 bases). The CDR3 consists of 15 residues. Germline CDR1 reads SGHTA; CDR2 reads FQGNSA. V was cut by 5 bases and J by 3 bases, with 13 bases left in between. CDR3 bases: TGTGCCAGCAGCCCGAGGGGCCAGCCTAATGAAAAACTGTTTTTT. This translates into CASSPRGQPNEKLFF.

This clone appeared many times. The chain uses TRBV10-2 and TRBJ2-1; D is ambiguous. Trimming stripped 3 bases from V and 8 bases from J, with 5 bases between. This CDR3 comprises 11 residues. CDR1 and CDR2 (germline): WSHSY, SAAADI. CDR3 sequence: CASSDRYEQFF. The CDR3 DNA follows: TGCGCCAGCAGTGACAGGTATGAGCAGTTCTTC.

This chain connects TRBV20-1 to TRBJ2-1, with D tentatively TRBD2 (6 bases). Trimming left V 3 bases short and J 2 bases short, with 11 bases between. The germline V gene has CDR1 DFQATT and CDR2 SNEGSKA (reference sequence). This CDR3 region has 14 residues. This chain's CDR3 is CSASGLSPYNEQFF. The CDR3 nucleotides read TGCAGTGCTAGTGGACTATCGCCCTACAATGAGCAGTTCTTC.

The J gene is TRBJ1-2, the V gene TRBV18; the D is unclear. Germline lookup yields CDR1 KGHSH and CDR2 LQKENI. The CDR3 totals 13 residues. V dropped 6 bases and J dropped 6 bases, with 14 bases sitting between them. CDR3 bases: TGTGCCAGCTCCGCCCTTCGGGAGGATGGCTACACCTTC. This translates into CASSALREDGYTF.

This chain uses TRBV28 with TRBJ2-6; the D gene is possibly TRBD1 (5 bases). The CDR3 is 15 amino acids. The germline CDR1 and CDR2 sequences are MDHEN and SYDVKM. V was pared by 3 bases and J by 2 bases, with 8 bases between. Here the CDR3 reads CASSFLRAGANVLTF. Here the CDR3 DNA reads TGTGCCAGCAGTTTCCTCAGGGCTGGGGCCAACGTCCTGACTTTC.

The chain couples TRBV5-6 to TRBJ2-6; D unclear. The germline gives CDR1 SGHDT, CDR2 YYEEEE. The V and J ends lost 2 bases and 2 bases respectively, with 11 bases between them. The CDR3 has 16 residues. The CDR3 is CASSLLSEPGANVLTF. For the CDR3, the DNA is TGTGCCAGCAGCTTATTATCTGAGCCTGGGGCCAACGTCCTGACTTTC.

A single count supports this clone. The gene calls are TRBV28 and TRBJ2-7; TRBD2 aligns across 7 bases. V was pared by 6 bases and J by 1 base, with 6 bases of the junction left unmatched. Per germline, CDR1 MDHEN and CDR2 SYDVKM. This CDR3 has 14 residues. The CDR3 nucleotides are TGTGCCAGCAGGCTCAGACTAGCATCCTACGAGCAGTACTTC. It codes for CASRLRLASYEQYF. The full variable domain, with the rest looked up from reference TRBV28 and TRBJ2-7, is DVKVTQSSRYLVKRTGEKVFLECVQDMDHENMFWYRQDPGLGLRLIYFSYDVKMKEKGDIPEGYSVSREKKERFSLILESASTNQTSMYLCASRLRLASYEQYFGPGTRLTVT.

The V call is TRBV5-1, the J call TRBJ2-7, with TRBD2 identical over 10 bases. CDR1 and CDR2 from the germline V gene are SGHRS and YFSETQ. The V and J ends lost 1 base and 7 bases, in that order; junction bases with no gene match: 8. This CDR3 is 15 amino acids long. The CDR3 sequence: CASSLLAGVLEEQYF. The CDR3 bases are TGCGCCAGCAGCTTGCTAGCGGGAGTACTGGAAGAGCAGTACTTC.

The chain employs TRBV6-5 and TRBJ1-6; weak D call: TRBD1 (5 bases). Trimming shortened V by 6 bases and J by 0 bases, and 9 bases separated the two germline ends. CDR1 and CDR2 (germline): MNHEY, SVGAGI. The CDR3 totals 15 residues. The CDR3 bases are TGTGCCAGCAGCAGTGACAGCTCCTATAATTCACCCCTCCACTTT. As protein: CASSSDSSYNSPLHF.

V usage is TRBV7-8 and J usage is TRBJ2-7; 9 bases are a match to TRBD1. Germline V gives CDR1 SGHVS, CDR2 FQNEAQ. With 6 bases clipped from V and 2 bases from J, the junction kept 5 bases outside the gene matches. The CDR3 covers 14 residues. The CDR3 bases are TGTGCCAGCAGTCTACAGGGGGCCACCTACGAGCAGTACTTC. This translates into CASSLQGATYEQYF.